This T cell receptor beta chain was identified in a study of memory CD4+ T cells and cytomegalovirus serostatus. Background on the study: Of the healthy Belgian adults, 9 were CMV seropositive and 20 to 30 seronegative.

As processed by the authors: Out-of-frame sequences were removed, leaving some 2 million distinct TCRbeta sequences. Sequencing was performed with immunoSEQ multiplex PCR; in TCRdb, only in-frame clones are kept and a portion is missing. That table is the source of V, J and clone size, and D and trimming were worked out from the DNA. In the table there are over 65,000 clones, around 82% of which are singletons. Study results and limitations: A US-trained random forest predicted CMV serostatus with median AUC approximately 0.9.

Per the germline V gene, CDR1 is SGHNT and CDR2 is YYREEE (reference sequence). The CDR3 consists of 14 residues. V lost 4 bases, J lost 9 bases, and 17 bases lay in between. The sort gate was single viable CD3+CD4+CD8-CD45RO+ cells for memory CD4+ T cells. Regarding this clone: Its antigen is as yet unknown.

The sample comprised memory CD4+ T cells from blood. The TCR sequence derives from an adult in good health and CMV-seropositive. The chain links TRBV5-4 to TRBJ2-1; TRBD1 might be the D (5 bases). The CDR3 nucleotides read TGTGCCAGCAGCCTCCCCAACCAGGGCGGTGAGCAGTTCTTC. Amino acid sequence: CASSLPNQGGEQFF.